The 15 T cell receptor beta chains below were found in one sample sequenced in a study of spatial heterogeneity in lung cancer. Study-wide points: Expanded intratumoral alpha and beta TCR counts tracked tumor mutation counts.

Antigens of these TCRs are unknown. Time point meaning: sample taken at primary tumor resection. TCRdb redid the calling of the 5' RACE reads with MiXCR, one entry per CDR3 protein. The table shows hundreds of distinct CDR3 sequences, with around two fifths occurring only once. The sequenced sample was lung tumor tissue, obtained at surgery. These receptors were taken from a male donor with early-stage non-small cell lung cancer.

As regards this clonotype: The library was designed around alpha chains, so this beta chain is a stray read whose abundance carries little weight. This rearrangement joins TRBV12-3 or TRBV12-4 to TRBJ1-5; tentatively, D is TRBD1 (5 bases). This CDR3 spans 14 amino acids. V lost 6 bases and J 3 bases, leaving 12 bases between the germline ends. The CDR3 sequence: CASSEGGANQPQHF. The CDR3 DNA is TGTGCCAGCAGCGAAGGAGGGGCCAATCAGCCCCAGCATTTT.

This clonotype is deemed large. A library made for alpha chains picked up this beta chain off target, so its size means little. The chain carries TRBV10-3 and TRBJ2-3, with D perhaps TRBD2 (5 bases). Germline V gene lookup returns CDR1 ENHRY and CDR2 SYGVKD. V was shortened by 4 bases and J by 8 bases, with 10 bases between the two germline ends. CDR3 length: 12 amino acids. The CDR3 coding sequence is TGTGCCATCAGTGCCCCCGGAGGTACGCAGTATTTT. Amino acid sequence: CAISAPGGTQYF.

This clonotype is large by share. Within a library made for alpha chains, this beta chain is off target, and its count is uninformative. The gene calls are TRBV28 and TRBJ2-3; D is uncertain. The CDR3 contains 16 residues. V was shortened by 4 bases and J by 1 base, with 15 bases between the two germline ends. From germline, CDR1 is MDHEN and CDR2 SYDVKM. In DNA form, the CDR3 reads TGTGCCAGCAGTTCCCAAGCATGGGCAGGCACAGATACGCAGTATTTT. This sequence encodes CASSSQAWAGTDTQYF.

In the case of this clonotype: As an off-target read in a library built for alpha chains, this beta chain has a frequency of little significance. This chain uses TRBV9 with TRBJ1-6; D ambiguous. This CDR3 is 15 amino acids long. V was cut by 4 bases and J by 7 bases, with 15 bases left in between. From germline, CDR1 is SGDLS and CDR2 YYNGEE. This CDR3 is CASSLSGGNNSPLHF. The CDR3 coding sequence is TGTGCCAGCAGCCTCAGCGGCGGAAACAATTCACCCCTCCACTTT.

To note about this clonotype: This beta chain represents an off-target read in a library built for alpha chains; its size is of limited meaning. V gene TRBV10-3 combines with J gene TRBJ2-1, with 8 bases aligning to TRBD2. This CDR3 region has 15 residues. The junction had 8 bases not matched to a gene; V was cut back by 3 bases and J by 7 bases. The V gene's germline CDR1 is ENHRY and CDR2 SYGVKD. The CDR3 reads CAISDETSVTNEQFF. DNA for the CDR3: TGTGCCATCAGTGACGAGACTAGCGTTACGAATGAGCAGTTCTTC.

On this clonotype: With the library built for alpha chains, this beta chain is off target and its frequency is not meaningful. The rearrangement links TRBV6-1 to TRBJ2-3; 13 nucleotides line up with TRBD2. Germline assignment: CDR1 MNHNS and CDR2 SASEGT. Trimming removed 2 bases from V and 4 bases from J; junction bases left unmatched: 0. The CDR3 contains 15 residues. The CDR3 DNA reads TGTGCCAGCAGTGAAACTAGCGGGGGGGCAGATACGCAGTATTTT. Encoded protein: CASSETSGGADTQYF.

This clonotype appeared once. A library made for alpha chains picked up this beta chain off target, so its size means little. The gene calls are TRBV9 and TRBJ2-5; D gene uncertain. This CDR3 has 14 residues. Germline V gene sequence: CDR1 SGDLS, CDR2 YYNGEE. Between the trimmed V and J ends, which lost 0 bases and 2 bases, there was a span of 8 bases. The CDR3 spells CASSVEGVQETQYF. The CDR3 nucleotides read TGTGCCAGCAGCGTAGAGGGCGTACAAGAGACCCAGTACTTC.

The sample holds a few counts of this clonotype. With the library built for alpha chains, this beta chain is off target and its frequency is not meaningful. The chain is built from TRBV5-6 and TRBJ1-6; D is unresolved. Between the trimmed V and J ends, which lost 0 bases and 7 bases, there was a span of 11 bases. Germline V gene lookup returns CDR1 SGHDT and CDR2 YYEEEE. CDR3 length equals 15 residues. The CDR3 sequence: CASSLGQTWNSPLHF. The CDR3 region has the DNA TGTGCCAGCAGCTTGGGGCAGACCTGGAATTCACCCCTCCACTTT.

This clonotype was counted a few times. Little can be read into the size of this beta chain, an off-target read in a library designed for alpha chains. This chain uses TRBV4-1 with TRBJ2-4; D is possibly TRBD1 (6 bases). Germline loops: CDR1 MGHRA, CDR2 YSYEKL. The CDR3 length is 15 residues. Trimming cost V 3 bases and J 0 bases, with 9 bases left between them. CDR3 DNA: TGCGCCAGCAGCCAGCTGGGGGCAGCCAAAAACATTCAGTACTTC. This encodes CASSQLGAAKNIQYF.

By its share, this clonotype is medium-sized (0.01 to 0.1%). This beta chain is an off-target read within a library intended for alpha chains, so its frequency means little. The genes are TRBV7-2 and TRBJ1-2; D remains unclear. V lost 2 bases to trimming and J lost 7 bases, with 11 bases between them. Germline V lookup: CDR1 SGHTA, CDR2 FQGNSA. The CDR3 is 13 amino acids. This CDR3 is CASSLPGRSGYTF. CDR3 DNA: TGTGCCAGCAGCTTACCGGGAAGGTCTGGCTACACCTTC.

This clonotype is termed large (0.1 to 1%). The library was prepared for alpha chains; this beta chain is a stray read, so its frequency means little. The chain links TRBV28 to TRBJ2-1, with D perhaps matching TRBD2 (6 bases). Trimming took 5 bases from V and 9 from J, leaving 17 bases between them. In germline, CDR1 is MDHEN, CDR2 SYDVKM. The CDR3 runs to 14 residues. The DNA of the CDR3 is TGTGCCAGCAGTCCCGACGGGGGTTTCAGTGAGCAGTTCTTC. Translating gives CASSPDGGFSEQFF. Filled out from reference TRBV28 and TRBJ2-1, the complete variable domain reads DVKVTQSSRYLVKRTGEKVFLECVQDMDHENMFWYRQDPGLGLRLIYFSYDVKMKEKGDIPEGYSVSREKKERFSLILESASTNQTSMYLCASSPDGGFSEQFFGPGTRLTVL.

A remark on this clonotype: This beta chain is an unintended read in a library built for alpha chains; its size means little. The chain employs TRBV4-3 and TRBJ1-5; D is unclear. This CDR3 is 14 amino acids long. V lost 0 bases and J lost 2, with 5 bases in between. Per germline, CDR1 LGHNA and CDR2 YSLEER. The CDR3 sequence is CASSQERGNQPQHF. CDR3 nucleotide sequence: TGCGCCAGCAGCCAAGAAAGGGGCAATCAGCCCCAGCATTTT.

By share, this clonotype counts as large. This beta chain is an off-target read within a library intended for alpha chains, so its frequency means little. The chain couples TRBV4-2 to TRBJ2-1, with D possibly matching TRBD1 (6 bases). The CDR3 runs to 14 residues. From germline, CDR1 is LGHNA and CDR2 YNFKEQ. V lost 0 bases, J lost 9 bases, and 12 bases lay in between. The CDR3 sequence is CASSQENREGEQFF. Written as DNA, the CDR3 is TGTGCCAGCAGCCAAGAGAACAGGGAAGGTGAGCAGTTCTTC.

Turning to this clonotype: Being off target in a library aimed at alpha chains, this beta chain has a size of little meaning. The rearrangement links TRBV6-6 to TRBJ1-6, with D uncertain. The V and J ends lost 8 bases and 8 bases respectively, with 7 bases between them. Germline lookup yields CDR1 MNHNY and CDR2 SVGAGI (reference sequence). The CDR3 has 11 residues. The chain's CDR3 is CASGEHSPLHF. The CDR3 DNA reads TGTGCCAGCGGAGAGCATTCACCCCTCCACTTT.

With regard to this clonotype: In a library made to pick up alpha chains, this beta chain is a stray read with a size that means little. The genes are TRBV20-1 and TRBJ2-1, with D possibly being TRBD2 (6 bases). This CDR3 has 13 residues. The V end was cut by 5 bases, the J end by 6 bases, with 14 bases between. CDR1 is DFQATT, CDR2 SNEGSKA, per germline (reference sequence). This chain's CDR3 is CSALEGGTNEQFF. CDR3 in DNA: TGCAGTGCTCTCGAGGGAGGAACCAATGAGCAGTTCTTC.